Below are 23 T cell receptor beta chains sequenced from a single sample in a study of post-analysis software for immune sequencing data. Study-level points and caveats: Patients had higher frequencies than controls of five TRBV segments, including TRBV5-6, TRBV5-1 and TRBV20-1.

Incorporated into the TCR beta cDNA libraries were unique molecular identifiers, which served to reduce PCR and sequencing biases. TCRdb called the PCR reads again in MiXCR, with one record for every CDR3 protein. The table records hundreds of thousands of distinct CDR3 sequences, 25% to 30% of them present only once. These receptors' antigens are unknown. The source material was blood. The source of these receptors is a girl between 5 and 17 years old with multiple sclerosis.

This chain links TRBV11-2 with TRBJ1-2, with 8 bases identical to TRBD1. Germline V CDR1 and CDR2: SGHAT, FQNNGV. The V gene end was trimmed by 1 base and the J gene end by 5 bases; junction bases not matched to a gene: 3. The length of the CDR3 is 14 residues. The CDR3 sequence is CASSLVTGAYGYTF. In DNA form, the CDR3 reads TGTGCCAGCAGCTTAGTGACAGGGGCTTATGGCTACACCTTC.

The chain employs TRBV11-2 and TRBJ2-7, with D perhaps matching TRBD2 (7 bases). The CDR3 is 15 residues long. Germline CDR1 is SGHAT and CDR2 is FQNNGV. V was shortened by 5 bases and J by 3 bases, with 17 bases between the two germline ends. CDR3 DNA: TGTGCCAGCAGCCGGGATAGGCGGGGGCGCTACGAGCAGTACTTC. As protein: CASSRDRRGRYEQYF.

The V call is TRBV6-1, the J call TRBJ2-3, with D possibly TRBD2 on 5 matching bases. CDR1 is MNHNS and CDR2 is SASEGT in the germline V gene. V shed 6 bases and J shed 9 bases, with 28 bases lying between them. CDR3 length: 17 residues. CDR3 in amino acids: CASSIRRGALTPTTQYF. CDR3 sequence (DNA): TGTGCCAGCAGCATACGTCGGGGAGCACTTACGCCAACGACGCAGTATTTT.

This chain connects TRBV29-1 to TRBJ2-5, with D possibly matching TRBD1 (5 bases). Trimming cost V 4 bases and J 3 bases, with 12 bases left between them. Germline values: CDR1 SQVTM, CDR2 ANQGSEA. This CDR3 is built from 13 residues. In DNA form, the CDR3 reads TGCAGCGTTGTGGCAGGGTCAAAAGAGACCCAGTACTTC. The encoded protein is CSVVAGSKETQYF. The variable domain in full, with the rest retrieved from reference TRBV29-1 and TRBJ2-5, is SAVISQKPSRDICQRGTSLTIQCQVDSQVTMMFWYRQQPGQSLTLIATANQGSEATYESGFVIDKFPISRPNLTFSTLTVSNMSPEDSSIYLCSVVAGSKETQYFGPGTRLLVL.

The genes are TRBV7-2 and TRBJ1-1, with no clear D. CDR3 length: 14 amino acids. Per the germline V gene, CDR1 is SGHTA and CDR2 is FQGNSA. V shed 6 bases and J shed 0 bases, with 11 bases lying between them. CDR3 bases: TGTGCCAGCAGTCATAGTAGGCTGAACACTGAAGCTTTCTTT. This translates into CASSHSRLNTEAFF.

This chain connects TRBV20-1 to TRBJ1-2; perhaps TRBD1 as D (5 bases). The germline gives CDR1 DFQATT, CDR2 SNEGSKA (reference sequence). V shed 4 bases and J shed 0 bases, with 15 bases lying between them. The CDR3 sequence is 15 residues long. CDR3 in amino acids: CSATLTGVTNYGYTF. Here the CDR3 DNA reads TGCAGTGCTACCCTAACAGGAGTCACTAACTATGGCTACACCTTC.

The chain links TRBV4-3 to TRBJ1-1; D gene ambiguous. Germline loops: CDR1 LGHNA, CDR2 YSLEER. V gave up 0 bases and J gave up 2 bases, with 10 bases separating them. CDR3 length: 15 amino acids. CDR3 sequence: CASSQDLQRNTEAFF. The CDR3 coding sequence is TGCGCCAGCAGCCAAGATTTGCAGCGTAACACTGAAGCTTTCTTT.

This clonotype was seen a few times. This chain uses TRBV14 with TRBJ2-1, with D tentatively TRBD1 (5 bases). The CDR3 length is 16 residues. The V end lost 6 bases, the J end lost 0 bases, and 15 bases lay between the germline ends. Germline CDR1 reads SGHDN; CDR2 reads FVKESK. The DNA of the CDR3 is TGTGCCAGCAGTCGAAGGGGCACAGGCTCCTACAATGAGCAGTTCTTC. Translated: CASSRRGTGSYNEQFF.

J is TRBJ2-7 and V is TRBV12-3 or TRBV12-4; 10 bases are shared with TRBD1. After removal of 7 bases from V and 6 bases from J, the junction contained 12 bases not matched to a gene. The CDR3 contains 15 residues. The CDR3 reads CASTPWDRGLSEQYF. CDR3 DNA: TGTGCCAGCACCCCTTGGGACAGGGGACTCTCCGAGCAGTACTTC.

The V call is TRBV7-2, the J call TRBJ1-4; no firm D call. This CDR3 contains 15 residues. Germline V gene data show CDR1 as SGHTA and CDR2 as FQGNSA. V lost 2 bases to trimming and J lost 6 bases, with 13 bases between them. The CDR3: CASSLSHNWYEKLFF. The CDR3 DNA reads TGTGCCAGCAGCTTATCTCACAACTGGTATGAAAAACTGTTTTTT. Drawing the rest from reference TRBV7-2 and TRBJ1-4, the complete variable domain is GAGVSQSPSNKVTEKGKDVELRCDPISGHTALYWYRQSLGQGLEFLIYFQGNSAPDKSGLPSDRFSAERTGGSVSTLTIQRTQQEDSAVYLCASSLSHNWYEKLFFGSGTQLSVL.

This clonotype was recorded a few times. V gene TRBV7-2 combines with J gene TRBJ2-5, with TRBD2 identical over 8 bases. Trimming removed 0 bases from V and 7 bases from J; junction bases left unmatched: 7. CDR3 length equals 15 residues. Germline lookup yields CDR1 SGHTA and CDR2 FQGNSA. The CDR3 sequence is CASSLAGRGAGTQYF. The DNA for the CDR3 is TGTGCCAGCAGCTTAGCCGGGAGGGGGGCGGGGACCCAGTACTTC.

This clonotype was detected only a few times. J is TRBJ2-5 and V is TRBV6-2 or TRBV6-3; weak D call: TRBD2 (7 bases). The CDR3 length is 14 residues. Trimming took 4 bases from V and 4 from J, leaving 13 bases between them. Germline CDR1 reads MNHEY; CDR2 reads SVGEGT. The CDR3 DNA sequence: TGTGCCAGCAGTTTATCGGGGGGCCTAGAGACCCAGTACTTC. It encodes CASSLSGGLETQYF.

This clonotype was detected a few times. The chain has TRBV10-3 and TRBJ2-1; possibly TRBD2 for D (7 bases). The CDR3 is 14 amino acids. V lost 3 bases to trimming and J lost 5 bases, with 11 bases between them. Germline assignment: CDR1 ENHRY and CDR2 SYGVKD. This CDR3 reads CAISERGANNEQFF. The DNA for the CDR3 is TGTGCCATCAGTGAACGGGGGGCCAACAATGAGCAGTTCTTC.

This clonotype was counted only a few times. The chain couples TRBV29-1 to TRBJ2-1, with D maybe TRBD2 (5 bases). Germline V gene sequence: CDR1 SQVTM, CDR2 ANQGSEA. This CDR3 comprises 15 residues. Trimming took off 1 base at V and 6 bases at J, with 16 bases between the two ends. The CDR3 loop reads CSVEGLEGVPNEQFF. The CDR3 DNA is TGCAGCGTTGAAGGCCTCGAGGGAGTCCCCAATGAGCAGTTCTTC.

The chain has TRBV5-1 and TRBJ1-2; TRBD1 agrees at 9 bases. The V and J ends lost 3 bases and 7 bases, in that order; junction bases with no gene match: 13. The germline V gene encodes CDR1 SGHRS and CDR2 YFSETQ. CDR3 length: 16 residues. The CDR3 is CASSSIRPGTGSGYTF. DNA of the CDR3: TGCGCCAGCAGCTCAATACGTCCCGGGACAGGGTCTGGCTACACCTTC.

A few counts support this clonotype. The chain joins TRBV20-1 to TRBJ2-5, with D perhaps TRBD2 (7 bases). Germline assignment: CDR1 DFQATT and CDR2 SNEGSKA (reference sequence). This CDR3 is 12 amino acids long. Between the trimmed V and J ends, which lost 4 bases and 11 bases, there was a span of 17 bases. As DNA, the CDR3 is TGCAGTGCTAAGGGGAGGGGGAGATCTCAGTACTTC. Translated: CSAKGRGRSQYF.

This clonotype was counted between two and nine times. The V and J genes are TRBV20-1 and TRBJ2-3; D is unresolved. Trimming left V 6 bases short and J 3 bases short, with 16 bases between. CDR3 length: 14 amino acids. CDR1 is DFQATT and CDR2 is SNEGSKA in the germline V gene (reference sequence). In DNA, the CDR3 is TGCAGTGCCACCCTGGTGGCGGTAACAGATACGCAGTATTTT. This sequence encodes CSATLVAVTDTQYF.

This clonotype was seen a few times. V gene TRBV20-1 combines with J gene TRBJ2-7, with D perhaps matching TRBD2 (6 bases). The CDR3 contains 15 residues. The germline V gene encodes CDR1 DFQATT and CDR2 SNEGSKA (reference sequence). Trimming removed 3 bases at V and 0 bases at J, with 15 bases between. In nucleotides, the CDR3 is TGCAGTGCTAGGGAGGGACTCAGGAGCTCCTACGAGCAGTACTTC. Translating gives CSAREGLRSSYEQYF.

The genes are TRBV7-2 and TRBJ2-7; tentative D call: TRBD2 (5 bases). The V end lost 6 bases, the J end lost 0 bases, and 15 bases lay between the germline ends. The germline gives CDR1 SGHTA, CDR2 FQGNSA. The CDR3 is 15 residues long. CDR3 region: CASSPGLTTSYEQYF. The CDR3 DNA reads TGTGCCAGCAGTCCGGGATTGACCACCTCCTACGAGCAGTACTTC.

The chain is built from TRBV29-1 and TRBJ2-1, with TRBD1 as a possible D gene (6 bases). Germline V lookup: CDR1 SQVTM, CDR2 ANQGSEA. The CDR3 consists of 10 residues. Deletions cut 1 base from V and 13 bases from J, with 8 bases between. DNA of the CDR3: TGCAGCGTTGAAGGGGGGCTACAGTTCTTC. Its protein product is CSVEGGLQFF.

The chain links TRBV5-5 to TRBJ2-1; TRBD2 agrees at 10 bases. Trimming removed 0 bases from V and 7 bases from J; junction bases left unmatched: 7. This CDR3 spans 16 amino acids. Germline CDR1 is SGHKS and CDR2 is YYEKEE (reference sequence). CDR3 sequence reads: CASSLAERGGRNEQFF. The CDR3 region has the DNA TGTGCCAGCAGCTTGGCCGAGCGGGGGGGCAGGAATGAGCAGTTCTTC.

The chain couples TRBV20-1 to TRBJ2-1; 8 nucleotides align to TRBD2. Germline V CDR1 and CDR2: DFQATT, SNEGSKA (reference sequence). The V gene end was trimmed by 0 bases and the J gene end by 7 bases; junction bases not matched to a gene: 8. The CDR3 sequence is 15 residues long. The CDR3 reads CSARDRGGHWNEQFF. DNA for the CDR3: TGCAGTGCTAGAGATCGGGGGGGCCACTGGAATGAGCAGTTCTTC.

The V gene is TRBV5-1, the J gene TRBJ1-1; D is possibly TRBD1 (5 bases). The CDR3 spans 15 residues. The germline gives CDR1 SGHRS, CDR2 YFSETQ. V dropped 5 bases and J dropped 6 bases, with 20 bases sitting between them. The CDR3 DNA follows: TGCGCCAGCAGACGAGAAAGGCCCGCGGGGGCTGAAGCTTTCTTT. It yields the protein CASRRERPAGAEAFF. The variable domain in full, completed from reference TRBV5-1 and TRBJ1-1, reads KAGVTQTPRYLIKTRGQQVTLSCSPISGHRSVSWYQQTPGQGLQFLFEYFSETQRNKGNFPGRFSGRQFSNSRSEMNVSTLELGDSALYLCASRRERPAGAEAFFGQGTRLTVV.